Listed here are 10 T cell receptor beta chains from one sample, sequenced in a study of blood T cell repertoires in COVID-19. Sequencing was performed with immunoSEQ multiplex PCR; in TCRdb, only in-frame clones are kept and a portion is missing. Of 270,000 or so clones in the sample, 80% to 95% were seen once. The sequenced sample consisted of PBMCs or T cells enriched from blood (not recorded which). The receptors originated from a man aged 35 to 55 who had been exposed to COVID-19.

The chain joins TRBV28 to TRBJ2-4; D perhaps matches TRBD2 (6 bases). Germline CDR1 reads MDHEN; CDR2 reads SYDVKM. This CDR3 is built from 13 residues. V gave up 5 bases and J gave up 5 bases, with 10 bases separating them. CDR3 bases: TGTGCCAGCAGTGGGGGACTGGAAAACATTCAGTACTTC. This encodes CASSGGLENIQYF.

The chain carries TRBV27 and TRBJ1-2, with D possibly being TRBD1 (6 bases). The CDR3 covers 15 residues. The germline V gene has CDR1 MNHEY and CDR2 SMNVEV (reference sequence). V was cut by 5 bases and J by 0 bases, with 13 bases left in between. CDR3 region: CASSLTGLANYGYTF. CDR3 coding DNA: TGTGCCAGCAGTCTAACAGGGCTAGCTAACTATGGCTACACCTTC.

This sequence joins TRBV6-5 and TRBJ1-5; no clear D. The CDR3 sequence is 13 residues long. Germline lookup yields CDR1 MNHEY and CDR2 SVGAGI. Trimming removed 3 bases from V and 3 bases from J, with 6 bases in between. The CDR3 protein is CASSYGANQPQHF. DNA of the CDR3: TGTGCCAGCAGTTATGGAGCCAATCAGCCCCAGCATTTT.

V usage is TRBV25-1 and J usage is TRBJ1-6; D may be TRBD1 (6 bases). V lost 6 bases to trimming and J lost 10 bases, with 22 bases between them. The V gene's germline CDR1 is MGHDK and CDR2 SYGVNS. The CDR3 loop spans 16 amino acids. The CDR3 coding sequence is TGTGCCAGCAGGCAGACAGGACAGTCGTCGAGATCACCCCTCCACTTT. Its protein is CASRQTGQSSRSPLHF.

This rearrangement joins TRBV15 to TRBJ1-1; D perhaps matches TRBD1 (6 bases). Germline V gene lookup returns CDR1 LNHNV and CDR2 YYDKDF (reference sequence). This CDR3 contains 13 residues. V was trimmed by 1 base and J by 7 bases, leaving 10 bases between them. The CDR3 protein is CATSRGAGVEAFF. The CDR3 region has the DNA TGTGCCACCAGCAGAGGTGCAGGGGTTGAAGCTTTCTTT.

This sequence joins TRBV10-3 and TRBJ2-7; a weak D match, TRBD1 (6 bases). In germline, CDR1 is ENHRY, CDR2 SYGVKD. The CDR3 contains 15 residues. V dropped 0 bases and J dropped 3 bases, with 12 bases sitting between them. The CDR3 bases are TGTGCCATCAGTGAGTCGAGGGGGAAGGACTACGAGCAGTACTTC. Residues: CAISESRGKDYEQYF.

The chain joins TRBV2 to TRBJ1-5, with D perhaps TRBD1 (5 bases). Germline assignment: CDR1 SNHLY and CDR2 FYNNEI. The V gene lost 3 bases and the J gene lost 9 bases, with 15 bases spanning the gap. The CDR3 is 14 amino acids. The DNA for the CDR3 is TGTGCCAGCAGTGATGGGGCAGGGTCACGGCCCCAGCATTTT. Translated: CASSDGAGSRPQHF. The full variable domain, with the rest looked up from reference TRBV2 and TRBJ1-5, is EPEVTQTPSHQVTQMGQEVILRCVPISNHLYFYWYRQILGQKVEFLVSFYNNEISEKSEIFDDQFSVERPDGSNFTLKIRSTKLEDSAMYFCASSDGAGSRPQHFGDGTRLSIL.

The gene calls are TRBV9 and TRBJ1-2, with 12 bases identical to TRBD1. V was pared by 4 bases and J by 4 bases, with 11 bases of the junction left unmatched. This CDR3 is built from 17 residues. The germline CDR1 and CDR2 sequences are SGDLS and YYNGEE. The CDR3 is CASSIGTGGSTAYGYTF. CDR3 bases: TGTGCCAGCAGCATTGGGACAGGGGGCTCAACTGCCTATGGCTACACCTTC.

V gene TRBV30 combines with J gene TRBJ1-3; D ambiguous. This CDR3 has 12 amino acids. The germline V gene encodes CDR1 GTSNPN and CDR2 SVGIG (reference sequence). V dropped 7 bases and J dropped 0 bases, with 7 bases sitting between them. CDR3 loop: CALAFSGNTIYF. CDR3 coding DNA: TGTGCCTTGGCCTTCTCTGGAAACACCATATATTTT.

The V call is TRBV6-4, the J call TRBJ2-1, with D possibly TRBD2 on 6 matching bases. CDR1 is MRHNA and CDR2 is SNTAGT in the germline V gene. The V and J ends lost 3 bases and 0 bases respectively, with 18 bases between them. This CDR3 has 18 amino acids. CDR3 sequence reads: CASSEAGGKLSSYNEQFF. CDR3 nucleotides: TGTGCCAGCAGTGAAGCAGGAGGGAAACTTAGCTCCTACAATGAGCAGTTCTTC.